These 10 T cell receptor beta chains came from one sample sequenced in a study of cytomegalovirus exposure and HLA in healthy donors. It was with 60 Vbeta and 13 Jbeta primers that the PCR ran. Some clones are missing from TCRdb's copy, which holds only in-frame ones; the method was immunoSEQ multiplex PCR. Its listing shows some 130,000 clones. The sequenced sample consisted of PBMCs. These receptors were collected from a middle-aged woman in good health and CMV-seropositive.

The J gene is TRBJ2-2, the V gene TRBV19; tentative D call: TRBD1 (6 bases). The germline V gene has CDR1 LNHDA and CDR2 SQIVND (reference sequence). The CDR3 has 14 residues. The V and J ends lost 5 bases and 5 bases respectively, with 12 bases between them. CDR3 sequence: CASSWAGETGELFF. The CDR3 nucleotides read TGTGCCAGTAGTTGGGCAGGGGAAACCGGGGAGCTGTTTTTT. The complete variable domain, with remaining parts taken from reference TRBV19 and TRBJ2-2, reads DGGITQSPKYLFRKEGQNVTLSCEQNLNHDAMYWYRQDPGQGLRLIYYSQIVNDFQKGDIAEGYSVSREKKESFPLTVTSAQKNPTAFYLCASSWAGETGELFFGEGSRLTVL.

The gene calls are TRBV7-8 and TRBJ1-3, with no clear D. Deletions cut 0 bases from V and 4 bases from J, with 4 bases between. This CDR3 is 13 amino acids long. Germline V gene sequence: CDR1 SGHVS, CDR2 FQNEAQ. The CDR3 nucleotides read TGTGCCAGCAGCTTAGCCAGGGGAAACACCATATATTTT. This gives the protein CASSLARGNTIYF.

The chain carries TRBV29-1 and TRBJ2-7; 7 bases are shared with TRBD1. The junction had 5 bases not matched to a gene; V was cut back by 0 bases and J by 0 bases. Germline V gene data show CDR1 as SQVTM and CDR2 as ANQGSEA. The CDR3 loop spans 15 amino acids. The CDR3 protein is CSVEDQTGLSYEQYF. CDR3 sequence (DNA): TGCAGCGTTGAAGATCAGACAGGGCTCTCCTACGAGCAGTACTTC.

The CDR3 protein is CASSTDRQNHGYTF. For the CDR3, the DNA is TGTGCCAGCAGTACAGACCGGCAGAACCATGGCTACACCTTC. The chain links TRBV6-1 to TRBJ1-2; D gene unclear. CDR3 length equals 14 residues. Germline V gives CDR1 MNHNS, CDR2 SASEGT. The ends were cut back, 5 bases at V and 6 bases at J, with 16 bases in the middle.

V is TRBV18 and J is TRBJ2-1; perhaps TRBD2 as D (5 bases). This CDR3 spans 14 amino acids. V lost 4 bases to trimming and J lost 3 bases, with 10 bases between them. Germline-derived CDR1 and CDR2 are KGHSH and LQKENI. The CDR3, as DNA: TGTGCCAGCTCACGGACTGACAACTACAATGAGCAGTTCTTC. It translates to CASSRTDNYNEQFF.

The chain links TRBV12-5 to TRBJ2-7, with a possible D match to TRBD1 (5 bases). The CDR3 runs to 21 residues. Germline values: CDR1 LGHNT, CDR2 FRNRAP. V lost 0 bases, J lost 5 bases, and 32 bases lay in between. The CDR3 reads CASGLVILPRAEWGLSHEQYF. In nucleotides, the CDR3 is TGTGCTAGTGGTTTGGTAATCCTTCCTCGGGCAGAGTGGGGCCTTTCCCACGAGCAGTACTTC.

The chain employs TRBV7-9 and TRBJ2-3; D is possibly TRBD2 (6 bases). Trimming stripped 5 bases from V and 2 bases from J, with 14 bases between. The CDR3 covers 15 residues. CDR1 and CDR2 (germline): SEHNR, FQNEAQ (reference sequence). The CDR3 reads CASSPGGMFTDTQYF. The CDR3 bases are TGTGCCAGCAGCCCAGGAGGGATGTTCACAGATACGCAGTATTTT.

This chain uses TRBV5-1 with TRBJ2-2, with 7 bases fitting TRBD1. The CDR3 runs to 15 residues. Germline V gene lookup returns CDR1 SGHRS and CDR2 YFSETQ. The ends lost 3 bases at V and 1 base at J; junction bases unmatched: 3. The CDR3 DNA sequence: TGCGCCAGCAGCTCCCGGACAGGGAACACCGGGGAGCTGTTTTTT. Its protein is CASSSRTGNTGELFF.

The chain couples TRBV5-4 to TRBJ2-5; TRBD2 matches 10 bases. Trimming removed 5 bases from V and 5 bases from J; junction bases left unmatched: 9. Germline V gene lookup returns CDR1 SGHNT and CDR2 YYREEE (reference sequence). The CDR3 extends over 15 amino acids. This CDR3 is CASSERGTSVETQYF. The CDR3 DNA follows: TGTGCCAGCAGTGAACGAGGGACTAGCGTGGAGACCCAGTACTTC.

V gene TRBV21-1 combines with J gene TRBJ1-1; the DNA was not compared with TRBD1, the D call given in the table. TRBV21-1 is classified as a pseudogene. The CDR3 length is 15 residues. In DNA form, the CDR3 reads TGTGCCAGCAGCAAGACAGGGGCGGGCGCGACTGAAGCTTTCTTT. Encoded protein: CASSKTGAGATEAFF.